These 4 T cell receptor beta chains were sequenced from one sample in a study of early T cells in non-severe SARS-CoV-2 infection. TCRdb reanalysed the 5' RACE reads using MiXCR and keeps one entry per CDR3 protein. The profile shows roughly 58,000 distinct CDR3 sequences, 5.5% to 7.5% of them singletons. The specimen sequenced was whole blood. All receptors derive from an adult who was a healthcare worker with PCR-confirmed SARS-CoV-2 infection or an uninfected control (not recorded which).

This chain links TRBV7-3 with TRBJ2-1; 7 bases line up with TRBD1. The germline V gene encodes CDR1 SGHTA and CDR2 FQGTGA. The CDR3 covers 18 residues. The junction had 19 bases not matched to a gene; V was cut back by 4 bases and J by 7 bases. CDR3: CASSSRGSDRLNGNEQFF. CDR3 nucleotide sequence: TGTGCCAGCAGCTCCAGGGGGTCTGACCGCCTAAACGGGAATGAGCAGTTCTTC.

This clonotype was found a few times. The chain recombines TRBV7-9 with TRBJ2-4, with D unresolved. Trimming left V 2 bases short and J 0 bases short, with 11 bases between. The CDR3 spans 16 residues. CDR1 and CDR2 from the germline V gene are SEHNR and FQNEAQ (reference sequence). This chain's CDR3 is CASSLSAGLAKNIQYF. CDR3 coding DNA: TGTGCCAGCAGCTTATCTGCAGGCCTAGCCAAAAACATTCAGTACTTC. The whole variable domain, filled in from reference TRBV7-9 and TRBJ2-4, reads DTGVSQNPRHKITKRGQNVTFRCDPISEHNRLYWYRQTLGQGPEFLTYFQNEAQLEKSRLLSDRFSAERPKGSFSTLEIQRTEQGDSAMYLCASSLSAGLAKNIQYFGAGTRLSVL.

This clonotype showed up many times. The CDR3 nucleotides are TGTGCCAGTAGTATAGAGGTGTCTGGGGCCAACGTCCTGACTTTC. As protein: CASSIEVSGANVLTF. The J gene is TRBJ2-6, the V gene TRBV19; no reliable D call. The CDR3 extends over 15 amino acids. Per the germline V gene, CDR1 is LNHDA and CDR2 is SQIVND (reference sequence). Trimming pared 0 bases from V and 1 base from J, leaving 4 bases between.

This clonotype was detected a few times. This chain connects TRBV5-1 to TRBJ2-5; D remains ambiguous. The CDR3 totals 14 residues. Trimming stripped 5 bases from V and 4 bases from J, with 15 bases between. Germline V CDR1 and CDR2: SGHRS, YFSETQ. In DNA form, the CDR3 reads TGCGCCAGCAGTTCCCCGGGTTGGGGAGAGACCCAGTACTTC. This encodes CASSSPGWGETQYF.